This TCR beta chain is from a study of human T cells and chemical hapten exposure (dated by TCRdb to the early 2020s). About the full investigation: Libraries were combined into a pool for sequencing, and differences in TCR yield between samples came mainly from small differences in library volumes within the pool. The study tracked peripheral blood TCR repertoire changes in vivo during primary and secondary sensitization to the hapten diphenylcyclopropenone (DPC) in alopecia patients. For every blood RNA sample, sequencing covered both the TCR alpha and TCR beta chains. General study outcomes and caveats: Repeated subsampling changed both the strength of the expansion versus patch-test correlation and the threshold at which the correlation became significant. DPC sensitization did not change the number of TCRs with a frequency above 1 in 1000, and there was no evidence of changes in global repertoire structure.

As regards this clonotype: It lacks a known antigen. No qualities accompany the bases; no much larger clone lies one base away.

Total RNA was extracted from unfractionated whole blood that had been collected in Tempus Blood RNA tubes. Five or six healthy volunteers served as TCR sequencing controls and were bled at day 0, 2 weeks and 6 weeks. The library was made by 5' RACE. These reads were obtained on an Illumina MiSeq. During library preparation, unique molecular identifiers were attached to individual cDNA molecules so that TCRs could be counted quantitatively and reproducibly. The paper's processing steps were these. The median number of TCRs per sample was roughly 98,000, ranging from roughly 20,000 to 690,600. V, J and CDR3 annotation of the TCR reads was carried out using the Decombinator software suite. For PS versus PT1 abundance plots, all samples were subsampled to the same number of TCRs (28,000). Expanded TCRs were defined as absent before sensitization and observed at least eight times at the 2-week time point. TCRdb itself trimmed the public reads at Q25 with fastp, ran MiXCR and retained productive beta chains. Rows are unified per CDR3 protein, each entry keeping the most common DNA and genes. TCRdb's processing, not the study's, gives the V and J calls here. The sample table contains about 120,000 distinct CDR3 sequences; only one count was recorded for roughly 19% of them. 2.5% to 3.5% of the sample is in the top ten clones.

This TCR was sampled from a human donor in good health.

At the DNA level, the sequence is TGTGCCAGCACCCCCGGCGGGAGAACAGAGACCCAGTACTTC. Its translation reads: CASTPGGRTETQYF. Here the chain combines TRBV7-2 and TRBJ2-5; the central 7 bases match TRBD2. V ends up 7 bases short and J 4 bases short, with an unmatched junction base count of 9. As encoded in the germline V gene, CDR1 is SGHTA while CDR2 is FQGNSA. Including the terminal cysteine and phenylalanine, the CDR3 comprises 14 residues. Only the CDR3 portion is preserved as DNA: 42 bases, with reading frame beginning at the first base.